The 24 T cell receptor beta chains in this list originate from one sample, sequenced in a study of beta chain features in type 1 diabetes. The whole isolated RNA underwent reverse transcription, so sequencing captured expressed TCRB transcripts. Profiled with immunoSEQ multiplex PCR; TCRdb holds only in-frame clones, not every one. This sample has hundreds of thousands of clones, with 8% found just once. The sample was central memory CD4+ T cells from blood. Receptors were obtained from a young woman in good health.

V and J are TRBV10-3 and TRBJ1-4, with TRBD1 matching over 9 bases. Germline values: CDR1 ENHRY, CDR2 SYGVKD. J lost 7 bases, V lost 3 bases, and 3 bases had no gene match. CDR3 length: 14 residues. CDR3 in amino acids: CAISEQGAGEKLFF. CDR3 sequence (DNA): TGTGCCATCAGTGAACAGGGGGCCGGTGAAAAACTGTTTTTT.

The chain couples TRBV2 to TRBJ2-6; TRBD1 might be the D (6 bases). The CDR3 runs 15 residues. Trimming removed 7 bases from V and 3 bases from J, with 13 bases in between. Germline-derived CDR1 and CDR2 are SNHLY and FYNNEI. CDR3 region: CASKLQGYGANVLTF. The CDR3 nucleotides are TGTGCCAGCAAACTACAGGGATATGGGGCCAACGTCCTGACTTTC. The whole variable domain, remainder taken from reference TRBV2 and TRBJ2-6, is EPEVTQTPSHQVTQMGQEVILRCVPISNHLYFYWYRQILGQKVEFLVSFYNNEISEKSEIFDDQFSVERPDGSNFTLKIRSTKLEDSAMYFCASKLQGYGANVLTFGAGSRLTVL.

A few counts support this clone. The chain carries TRBV25-1 and TRBJ1-1; D is ambiguous. This CDR3 is built from 13 residues. In germline, CDR1 is MGHDK, CDR2 SYGVNS. The V and J ends lost 6 bases and 0 bases respectively, with 8 bases between them. CDR3 sequence: CASRVGMNTEAFF. In DNA form, the CDR3 reads TGTGCCAGCAGGGTAGGGATGAACACTGAAGCTTTCTTT.

This clone was counted only a few times. J is TRBJ1-1 and V is TRBV5-1, with 8 bases aligning to TRBD1. Per germline, CDR1 SGHRS and CDR2 YFSETQ. The CDR3 loop spans 14 amino acids. Trimming at V came to 3 bases and at J to 5 bases, leaving 6 bases not matched to a gene. The CDR3 region is CASSWGQAGTEAFF. CDR3 bases: TGCGCCAGCAGCTGGGGACAGGCTGGGACTGAAGCTTTCTTT.

This chain uses TRBV7-6 with TRBJ1-2, with 9 bases aligning to TRBD1. Looked up from germline, CDR1 is SGHVS and CDR2 is FNYEAQ. CDR3 length: 18 amino acids. The J segment lost 2 bases and the V segment lost 1 base, leaving 11 bases of the junction unmatched. CDR3 sequence: CASSLGEGQGPMNYGYTF. CDR3 DNA sequence: TGTGCCAGCAGCTTAGGGGAGGGACAGGGCCCAATGAACTATGGCTACACCTTC.

The CDR3: CASSWGPYEQFF. The CDR3 nucleotides are TGTGCCAGCAGCTGGGGACCATATGAGCAGTTCTTC. V is TRBV11-2 and J is TRBJ2-1; D tentatively reads TRBD1 or TRBD2 (5 bases each). Trimming removed 4 bases at V and 8 bases at J, with 9 bases between. Germline V lookup: CDR1 SGHAT, CDR2 FQNNGV. This CDR3 comprises 12 residues.

This clone was detected only a few times. The chain combines TRBV5-1 with TRBJ2-1, with 14 bases identical to TRBD2. This CDR3 contains 18 residues. J lost 7 bases, V lost 4 bases, and 13 bases had no gene match. Germline V gene data show CDR1 as SGHRS and CDR2 as YFSETQ. The CDR3 DNA follows: TGCGCCAGCAGCCCTGGCGTCCCGACTAGCGGGAGGGGGAATGAGCAGTTCTTC. Translated: CASSPGVPTSGRGNEQFF.

This clone was counted between two and nine times. The chain carries TRBV16 and TRBJ1-1; D not certain. CDR1 KGHSY and CDR2 FQNENV come from the germline V gene. This CDR3 contains 15 residues. Trimming stripped 4 bases from V and 4 bases from J, with 16 bases between. CDR3 nucleotide sequence: TGTGCCAGCAGCCCCAAGTACGGAGGTGGCACTGAAGCTTTCTTT. The encoded protein is CASSPKYGGGTEAFF.

This clone appeared a few times. V and J are TRBV25-1 and TRBJ2-2; the match to TRBD2 covers 7 bases. Germline CDR1 reads MGHDK; CDR2 reads SYGVNS. V trimming: 3 bases; J trimming: 5 bases; junction bases outside the gene matches: 9. The CDR3 loop spans 16 amino acids. CDR3 DNA sequence: TGTGCCAGCAGTGATCTTCTAGCGGCGCGGACCGGGGAGCTGTTTTTT. It is translated as CASSDLLAARTGELFF.

The V and J genes are TRBV18 and TRBJ2-3; D is undetermined. The CDR3 extends over 15 amino acids. Looked up from germline, CDR1 is KGHSH and CDR2 is LQKENI. V lost 0 bases to trimming and J lost 2 bases, with 9 bases between them. CDR3 bases: TGTGCCAGCTCACCACCCAATACTCACACAGATACGCAGTATTTT. Translated: CASSPPNTHTDTQYF.

This clone was detected a few times. The chain is built from TRBV7-2 and TRBJ2-7; 8 positions match TRBD2. Looked up from germline, CDR1 is SGHTA and CDR2 is FQGNSA. V lost 1 base to trimming and J lost 4 bases; unmatched junction nucleotides: 0. The CDR3 is 13 residues long. The CDR3 is CASSLGGRYEQYF. The CDR3 nucleotides are TGTGCCAGCAGCTTAGGCGGGAGGTACGAGCAGTACTTC. The full variable domain, rest sourced from reference TRBV7-2 and TRBJ2-7, is GAGVSQSPSNKVTEKGKDVELRCDPISGHTALYWYRQSLGQGLEFLIYFQGNSAPDKSGLPSDRFSAERTGGSVSTLTIQRTQQEDSAVYLCASSLGGRYEQYFGPGTRLTVT.

This clone turned up a few times. The chain carries TRBV7-3 and TRBJ2-3, with 10 bases fitting TRBD2. V trimming: 3 bases; J trimming: 3 bases; junction bases outside the gene matches: 3. From germline, CDR1 is SGHTA and CDR2 FQGTGA. The CDR3 runs 15 residues. DNA of the CDR3: TGTGCCAGCAGCTTCCGGACTAGCGGAACAGATACGCAGTATTTT. Translating it yields CASSFRTSGTDTQYF.

The sample holds a few counts of this clone. The rearrangement links TRBV6-1 to TRBJ2-2; D is perhaps TRBD2 (6 bases). V lost 4 bases and J lost 7, with 13 bases in between. The CDR3 runs 14 residues. Germline assignment: CDR1 MNHNS and CDR2 SASEGT. The CDR3 region is CASSGPGAIGELFF. The CDR3 DNA sequence: TGTGCCAGCAGTGGGCCGGGAGCGATCGGGGAGCTGTTTTTT.

The rearrangement uses TRBV7-9 and TRBJ1-5; D might be TRBD1 (5 bases). Germline CDR1 and CDR2: SEHNR and FQNEAQ (reference sequence). The CDR3 spans 14 residues. V dropped 8 bases and J dropped 4 bases, with 15 bases sitting between them. CDR3 DNA sequence: TGTGCCAGCGCCCCGGGGGGTTGGAATCAGCCCCAGCATTTT. It encodes CASAPGGWNQPQHF. Looking up the rest from reference TRBV7-9 and TRBJ1-5 gives the full variable domain: DTGVSQNPRHKITKRGQNVTFRCDPISEHNRLYWYRQTLGQGPEFLTYFQNEAQLEKSRLLSDRFSAERPKGSFSTLEIQRTEQGDSAMYLCASAPGGWNQPQHFGDGTRLSIL.

This clone was counted between two and nine times. This chain uses TRBV5-5 with TRBJ2-7, with 8 bases lining up with TRBD2. The CDR3 covers 14 residues. J was trimmed by 6 bases and V by 1 base; bases with no gene match: 6. Germline V CDR1 and CDR2: SGHKS, YYEKEE (reference sequence). The DNA for the CDR3 is TGTGCCAGCAGCTTGCTTGCGGGAGGAGGCGAGCAGTACTTC. The encoded protein is CASSLLAGGGEQYF.

In its sample, this clone was seen many times. The V call is TRBV29-1, the J call TRBJ2-7; 12 nucleotides line up with TRBD2. With 4 bases clipped from V and 4 bases from J, the junction kept 8 bases outside the gene matches. This CDR3 region has 15 residues. Germline V gene sequence: CDR1 SQVTM, CDR2 ANQGSEA. CDR3 nucleotide sequence: TGCAGCGTTGCGTTGGCTAGCGGGAGGGAATACGAGCAGTACTTC. Its protein product is CSVALASGREYEQYF.

A few counts support this clone. The J gene is TRBJ2-5, the V gene TRBV11-1, with a tentative D call TRBD1 (5 bases). This CDR3 is 14 amino acids long. The germline gives CDR1 SGHAT, CDR2 FQDESV (reference sequence). V gave up 1 base and J gave up 5 bases, with 11 bases separating them. DNA for the CDR3: TGTGCCAGCAGCTTAGGACAGACATGGGAGACCCAGTACTTC. It translates to CASSLGQTWETQYF.

This chain uses TRBV7-2 with TRBJ2-1; 9 positions agree with TRBD1. The CDR3 runs to 13 residues. Per the germline V gene, CDR1 is SGHTA and CDR2 is FQGNSA. V dropped 5 bases and J dropped 7; count of bases not matched to a gene: 3. Written as DNA, the CDR3 is TGTGCCAGCAGCCGACAGGGGGTGAATGAGCAGTTCTTC. Amino acids: CASSRQGVNEQFF.

The J gene is TRBJ2-5, the V gene TRBV25-1, with D perhaps given as TRBD1 or TRBD2 (6 bases each). V dropped 7 bases and J dropped 5 bases, with 20 bases sitting between them. The CDR3 contains 15 residues. Per germline, CDR1 MGHDK and CDR2 SYGVNS. CDR3 region: CASKGTGGARETQYF. The CDR3 DNA reads TGTGCCAGCAAAGGGACCGGGGGCGCCCGGGAGACCCAGTACTTC.

The table lists this clone with a few counts. The chain recombines TRBV19 with TRBJ1-5, with TRBD1 as a possible D gene (6 bases). Trimming removed 6 bases at V and 3 bases at J, with 15 bases between. CDR1 is LNHDA and CDR2 is SQIVND in the germline V gene (reference sequence). The CDR3 runs 15 residues. The CDR3 sequence is CASSSIRGPNQPQHF. CDR3 sequence (DNA): TGTGCCAGTAGCTCTATCAGGGGCCCCAATCAGCCCCAGCATTTT.

Only a few counts were recorded for this clone. V is TRBV19 and J is TRBJ1-4; no definite D call. The ends were cut back, 7 bases at V and 0 bases at J, with 15 bases in the middle. The CDR3 loop spans 16 amino acids. CDR1 and CDR2 from the germline V gene are LNHDA and SQIVND (reference sequence). The DNA for the CDR3 is TGTGCCAGTATCAGGACGGCGACGGCAACTAATGAAAAACTGTTTTTT. Translating gives CASIRTATATNEKLFF.

This clone has more than one count but fewer than ten. V gene TRBV7-2 combines with J gene TRBJ2-3, with a tentative D call TRBD2 (5 bases). Trimming took 4 bases from V and 0 from J, leaving 14 bases between them. The germline CDR1 and CDR2 sequences are SGHTA and FQGNSA. This CDR3 has 16 residues. The CDR3: CASSYLDYTSTDTQYF. The DNA for the CDR3 is TGTGCCAGCAGCTACCTCGACTACACTAGCACAGATACGCAGTATTTT.

CDR3 region: CASSSQGDQPQHF. The CDR3 DNA is TGTGCCAGCAGTTCCCAGGGAGATCAGCCCCAGCATTTT. This chain links TRBV7-6 with TRBJ1-5; D may be TRBD1 (5 bases). V gave up 6 bases and J gave up 5 bases, with 11 bases separating them. Germline V gene data show CDR1 as SGHVS and CDR2 as FNYEAQ. The length of the CDR3 is 13 residues.

The V and J genes are TRBV7-2 and TRBJ2-1; D is possibly TRBD2 (8 bases). Trimming stripped 5 bases from V and 9 bases from J, with 23 bases between. The CDR3 spans 16 residues. In germline, CDR1 is SGHTA, CDR2 FQGNSA. Here the CDR3 DNA reads TGTGCCAGCAGCCGGGACAGCGGGAGTCTAGTTCTTGAGCAGTTCTTC. As protein: CASSRDSGSLVLEQFF. Combining the CDR3 with reference TRBV7-2 and TRBJ2-1 gives the whole variable domain GAGVSQSPSNKVTEKGKDVELRCDPISGHTALYWYRQSLGQGLEFLIYFQGNSAPDKSGLPSDRFSAERTGGSVSTLTIQRTQQEDSAVYLCASSRDSGSLVLEQFFGPGTRLTVL.